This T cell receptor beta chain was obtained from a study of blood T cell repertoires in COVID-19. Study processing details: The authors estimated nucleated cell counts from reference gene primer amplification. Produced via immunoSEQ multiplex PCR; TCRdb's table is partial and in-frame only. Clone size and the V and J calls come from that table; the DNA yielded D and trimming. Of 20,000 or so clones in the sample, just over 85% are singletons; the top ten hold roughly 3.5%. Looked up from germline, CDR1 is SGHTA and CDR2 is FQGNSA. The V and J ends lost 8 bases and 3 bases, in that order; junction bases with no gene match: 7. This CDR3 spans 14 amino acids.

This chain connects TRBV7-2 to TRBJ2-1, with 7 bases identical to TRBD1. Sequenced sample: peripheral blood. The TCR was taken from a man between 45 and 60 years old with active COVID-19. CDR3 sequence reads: CASAGTAIYNEQFF. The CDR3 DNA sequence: TGTGCCAGCGCCGGGACAGCGATCTACAATGAGCAGTTCTTC.